This entry is about one TCR beta chain. The antigen is unknown. The record originates from a study of cytotoxic CD8 clonotypes in ibrutinib-treated CLL. As for the study in general: Sample averages reached 255,043 productive templates and some 94,000 productive rearrangements.

Study-level points and caveats: In sustained-remission versus progressing patients, sampling times differed.

The CDR3 length is 16 residues. Trimming removed 5 bases from V and 8 bases from J; junction bases left unmatched: 13. CDR1 MNHEY and CDR2 SMNVEV come from the germline V gene (reference sequence). Approximately 2.2 micrograms of genomic DNA from cryopreserved PBMCs went into TCR beta libraries. Sequencing used immunoSEQ multiplex PCR; TCRdb keeps in-frame clones, though not all of them. The data contain over 120,000 clones, around 84% of them singletons. The source of this sequence is a human donor with chronic lymphocytic leukemia. The starting material was PBMCs, obtained after 36 months of ibrutinib treatment. The chain joins TRBV27 to TRBJ2-4, with 9 bases fitting TRBD1. CDR3 sequence: CASSPRSGTGWHIQYF. CDR3 coding DNA: TGTGCCAGCAGTCCGCGGTCCGGGACAGGGTGGCACATTCAGTACTTC.